The 25 T cell receptor beta chains reported below all come from one sample, sequenced in a study of T cell responses to AZD1222 COVID-19 vaccine. Method: immunoSEQ multiplex PCR; TCRdb's copy keeps in-frame clones and lacks some. This table has roughly 100,000 clones, roughly 90% appearing once. The source material was peripheral blood, sampled on day 0 of AZD1222 vaccination. The source of these receptors is an adult in good health.

The J gene is TRBJ1-2, the V gene TRBV5-1; possibly TRBD1 for D (6 bases). The germline V gene has CDR1 SGHRS and CDR2 YFSETQ. V dropped 2 bases and J dropped 6 bases, with 8 bases sitting between them. This CDR3 is 12 amino acids long. Written as DNA, the CDR3 is TGCGCCAGCAGCTTTGGGGGGCATGGCTACACCTTC. Protein product: CASSFGGHGYTF.

Written as DNA, the CDR3 is TGTGCCAGCAGTCCTACAACTAATGAAAAACTGTTTTTT. Its translation: CASSPTTNEKLFF. The chain uses TRBV27 and TRBJ1-4; D unclear. V dropped 5 bases and J dropped 0 bases, with 4 bases sitting between them. The CDR3 covers 13 residues. In germline, CDR1 is MNHEY, CDR2 SMNVEV (reference sequence). Using reference TRBV27 and TRBJ1-4 for the parts outside the CDR3, the full variable domain is EAQVTQNPRYLITVTGKKLTVTCSQNMNHEYMSWYRQDPGLGLRQIYYSMNVEVTDKGDVPEGYKVSRKEKRNFPLILESPSPNQTSLYFCASSPTTNEKLFFGSGTQLSVL.

The chain couples TRBV3-1 (or the pseudogene TRBV3-2) to TRBJ2-7; the match to TRBD2 covers 8 bases. The germline V gene encodes CDR1 LGHDT and CDR2 YNNKEL (reference sequence). V was pared by 4 bases and J by 6 bases, with 8 bases of the junction left unmatched. The CDR3 totals 14 residues. The CDR3 DNA sequence: TGTGCCAGCAGCCCATCCAGCGGGAGTCGCGAGCAGTACTTC. It encodes CASSPSSGSREQYF.

This chain connects TRBV5-6 to TRBJ1-1; 9 bases are shared with TRBD1. The trim removed 2 bases at V and 6 bases at J, leaving 8 bases unmatched. This CDR3 comprises 15 residues. CDR1 and CDR2 from the germline V gene are SGHDT and YYEEEE. The CDR3 here is CASSFRTGVLSEAFF. The CDR3 nucleotides read TGTGCCAGCAGCTTTCGGACAGGGGTACTTTCTGAAGCTTTCTTT.

J is TRBJ2-1 and V is TRBV11-2, with 7 bases lining up with TRBD2. The germline V gene has CDR1 SGHAT and CDR2 FQNNGV. The CDR3 is made up of 15 amino acids. Trimming at V came to 0 bases and at J to 9 bases, leaving 8 bases not matched to a gene. The CDR3 DNA is TGTGCCAGCAGCTTAGAGGTGGGAGGGCCCAGTGAGCAGTTCTTC. It translates to CASSLEVGGPSEQFF.

The J gene is TRBJ1-1, the V gene TRBV5-1, with D perhaps TRBD1 (5 bases). CDR3 length: 14 residues. The V end was cut by 1 base, the J end by 1 base, with 8 bases between. Per the germline V gene, CDR1 is SGHRS and CDR2 is YFSETQ. The CDR3 sequence is CASSLRGPNTEAFF. In DNA form, the CDR3 reads TGCGCCAGCAGCTTGAGGGGTCCGAACACTGAAGCTTTCTTT.

A note on this clone: Distinct nucleotide sequences in the sample also encode this CDR3. This chain joins TRBV7-6 and TRBJ1-2; D may be TRBD1 (6 bases). The V and J ends lost 6 bases and 2 bases respectively, with 10 bases between them. The CDR3 sequence is 13 residues long. Germline CDR1 SGHVS, CDR2 FNYEAQ. The CDR3, as DNA: TGTGCCAGCAGTCCGACAGGAAACTATGGCTACACCTTC. Encoded protein: CASSPTGNYGYTF. The entire variable domain, with the rest obtained from reference TRBV7-6 and TRBJ1-2, is as follows: GAGVSQSPRYKVTKRGQDVALRCDPISGHVSLYWYRQALGQGPEFLTYFNYEAQQDKSGLPNDRFSAERPEGSISTLTIQRTEQRDSAMYRCASSPTGNYGYTFGSGTRLTVV.

CDR3 DNA sequence: TGTGCCAGCAGTGAGGGAATAGGAGATACGCAGTATTTT. Its translation: CASSEGIGDTQYF. This chain uses TRBV2 with TRBJ2-3; D gene ambiguous. V lost 3 bases to trimming and J lost 5 bases, with 9 bases between them. From germline, CDR1 is SNHLY and CDR2 FYNNEI. The CDR3 sequence is 13 residues long.

The chain uses TRBV4-1 and TRBJ1-3; TRBD1 matches at 8 bases. CDR1 and CDR2 from the germline V gene are MGHRA and YSYEKL. The V and J ends lost 0 bases and 5 bases, in that order; junction bases with no gene match: 9. CDR3 length: 17 residues. The CDR3 DNA is TGCGCCAGCAGCCAAGATCGGGGGCAGGGGGCGAGAAACACCATATATTTT. Its translation: CASSQDRGQGARNTIYF.

This chain uses TRBV6-6 with TRBJ2-3, with D perhaps matching TRBD1 (5 bases). The germline V gene has CDR1 MNHNY and CDR2 SVGAGI (reference sequence). The CDR3 consists of 13 residues. Trimming took 6 bases from V and 1 from J, leaving 8 bases between them. CDR3 DNA sequence: TGTGCCAGCAGCCAACAGGGCACAGATACGCAGTATTTT. It codes for CASSQQGTDTQYF.

This chain joins TRBV24-1 and TRBJ2-7, with D uncertain. CDR1 and CDR2 (germline): KGHDR, SFDVKD. The CDR3 extends over 13 amino acids. V shed 4 bases and J shed 6 bases, with 12 bases lying between them. The CDR3 region has the DNA TGTGCCACCAGTGACCCCGGCCCGGGCGAGCAGTACTTC. Translating gives CATSDPGPGEQYF.

The chain couples TRBV11-2 to TRBJ1-6, with TRBD1 matching over 9 bases. The V segment lost 0 bases and the J segment 7 bases; nucleotides outside the gene matches: 1. Germline V gene lookup returns CDR1 SGHAT and CDR2 FQNNGV. The CDR3 runs 15 residues. In DNA, the CDR3 is TGTGCCAGCAGCTTAGAAACAGGGGGCAATTCACCCCTCCACTTT. Protein product: CASSLETGGNSPLHF.

The chain is built from TRBV5-1 and TRBJ2-7, with D perhaps TRBD1 or TRBD2 (5 bases each). The germline gives CDR1 SGHRS, CDR2 YFSETQ. Trimming cost V 4 bases and J 3 bases, with 17 bases left between them. This CDR3 region has 15 residues. CDR3 amino acids: CASSDGVGTVYEQYF. CDR3 bases: TGCGCCAGCAGCGATGGGGTCGGGACGGTCTACGAGCAGTACTTC. The variable domain in full, completed from reference TRBV5-1 and TRBJ2-7, reads KAGVTQTPRYLIKTRGQQVTLSCSPISGHRSVSWYQQTPGQGLQFLFEYFSETQRNKGNFPGRFSGRQFSNSRSEMNVSTLELGDSALYLCASSDGVGTVYEQYFGPGTRLTVT.

This chain joins TRBV28 and TRBJ1-2, with D perhaps TRBD1 (5 bases). The V end lost 6 bases, the J end lost 8 bases, and 22 bases lay between the germline ends. This CDR3 contains 15 residues. The germline CDR1 and CDR2 sequences are MDHEN and SYDVKM. CDR3 loop: CASSIGAVDVGGYTF. The DNA for the CDR3 is TGTGCCAGCAGCATAGGGGCAGTTGATGTCGGAGGCTACACCTTC.

The chain is built from TRBV24-1 and TRBJ2-7; D ambiguous. The length of the CDR3 is 14 residues. The germline V gene encodes CDR1 KGHDR and CDR2 SFDVKD. Trimming took 2 bases from V and 2 from J, leaving 9 bases between them. The CDR3 loop reads CATSDSGSPYEQYF. DNA for the CDR3: TGTGCCACCAGTGATTCCGGGTCCCCCTACGAGCAGTACTTC.

The chain couples TRBV3-1 (or the pseudogene TRBV3-2) to TRBJ2-5, with a tentative D call TRBD1 (6 bases). CDR1 and CDR2 from the germline V gene are LGHDT and YNNKEL (reference sequence). The length of the CDR3 is 12 residues. The V and J ends lost 1 base and 14 bases respectively, with 14 bases between them. In DNA form, the CDR3 reads TGTGCCAGCAGCCAAGGGGGGACAACCCGTTACTTC. It yields the protein CASSQGGTTRYF.

The CDR3 is CASRTGTGKNTGELFF. The CDR3 DNA is TGTGCCAGCAGGACCGGGACAGGAAAGAACACCGGGGAGCTGTTTTTT. This chain connects TRBV2 to TRBJ2-2, with 8 bases identical to TRBD1. Germline-derived CDR1 and CDR2 are SNHLY and FYNNEI. The trim removed 6 bases at V and 1 base at J, leaving 7 bases unmatched. This CDR3 is built from 16 residues.

The chain recombines TRBV2 with TRBJ1-2, with D tentatively TRBD1 (5 bases). Deletions cut 7 bases from V and 3 bases from J, with 9 bases between. The germline CDR1 and CDR2 sequences are SNHLY and FYNNEI. The CDR3 length is 12 residues. The chain's CDR3 is CASIGGDYGYTF. The CDR3 DNA reads as TGTGCCAGCATCGGGGGGGACTATGGCTACACCTTC. Combining the CDR3 with reference TRBV2 and TRBJ1-2 gives the whole variable domain EPEVTQTPSHQVTQMGQEVILRCVPISNHLYFYWYRQILGQKVEFLVSFYNNEISEKSEIFDDQFSVERPDGSNFTLKIRSTKLEDSAMYFCASIGGDYGYTFGSGTRLTVV.

V gene TRBV4-1 combines with J gene TRBJ1-1; the D gene is possibly TRBD1 (5 bases). The V end was cut by 8 bases, the J end by 3 bases, with 13 bases between. The germline CDR1 and CDR2 sequences are MGHRA and YSYEKL. The CDR3 totals 13 residues. CDR3 nucleotide sequence: TGCGCCAGCCAAAGGGGACCAGACACTGAAGCTTTCTTT. Its translation: CASQRGPDTEAFF.

V usage is TRBV2 and J usage is TRBJ2-1; possibly TRBD2 for D (6 bases). This CDR3 is 12 amino acids long. V was clipped by 3 bases and J by 9 bases, with 9 bases between them. The germline gives CDR1 SNHLY, CDR2 FYNNEI. CDR3 sequence: CASSDSGAEQFF. The CDR3 DNA reads as TGTGCCAGCAGTGATTCGGGAGCTGAGCAGTTCTTC.

The chain uses TRBV7-8 and TRBJ1-1; D is uncertain. Germline values: CDR1 SGHVS, CDR2 FQNEAQ. V was trimmed by 0 bases and J by 7 bases, leaving 9 bases between them. The CDR3 runs to 13 residues. CDR3 sequence: CASSLASPDEAFF. The DNA for the CDR3 is TGTGCCAGCAGCTTAGCTAGTCCCGATGAAGCTTTCTTT.

The chain has TRBV29-1 and TRBJ1-4; D unclear. The germline V and J ends were trimmed by 3 bases and 6 bases, with 17 bases remaining between them. The CDR3 spans 15 residues. The germline CDR1 and CDR2 sequences are SQVTM and ANQGSEA. CDR3 in DNA: TGCAGCGTTGATGGACCTGGCCTAGGAGATGAAAAACTGTTTTTT. This codes for CSVDGPGLGDEKLFF. The whole variable domain, remainder taken from reference TRBV29-1 and TRBJ1-4, is SAVISQKPSRDICQRGTSLTIQCQVDSQVTMMFWYRQQPGQSLTLIATANQGSEATYESGFVIDKFPISRPNLTFSTLTVSNMSPEDSSIYLCSVDGPGLGDEKLFFGSGTQLSVL.

The chain combines TRBV27 with TRBJ2-3; TRBD2 might be the D (5 bases). V was trimmed by 6 bases and J by 5 bases, leaving 18 bases between them. Per the germline V gene, CDR1 is MNHEY and CDR2 is SMNVEV (reference sequence). The length of the CDR3 is 15 residues. The CDR3, as DNA: TGTGCCAGCAGCCCTTCTAGCCCGGCCGGAGATACGCAGTATTTT. The encoded protein is CASSPSSPAGDTQYF.

There are a few counts of this clone. The chain couples TRBV4-1 to TRBJ1-2; 7 bases agree with TRBD1. The CDR3 totals 15 residues. The germline gives CDR1 MGHRA, CDR2 YSYEKL. The ends lost 1 base at V and 6 bases at J; junction bases unmatched: 8. CDR3 loop: CASSQGGGTENGYTF. The CDR3 nucleotides are TGCGCCAGCAGCCAAGGAGGGGGGACAGAAAATGGCTACACCTTC.

This clone was found a few times. The V and J genes are TRBV2 and TRBJ2-7, with 7 bases lining up with TRBD1. Trimming took 7 bases from V and 4 from J; bases not matched to a gene: 13. The CDR3 has 15 amino acids. Germline V gene lookup returns CDR1 SNHLY and CDR2 FYNNEI. Here the CDR3 DNA reads TGTGCCAGCAAGGGGGCCGGGACAATACAGTACGAGCAGTACTTC. Translated, it gives CASKGAGTIQYEQYF.